These T cell receptor beta chains were read from a single sample in a study of T cell responses to AZD1222 COVID-19 vaccine. Profiling relied on immunoSEQ multiplex PCR, and the TCRdb table lists in-frame clones only, not all of them. This sample carries 100,000 to 150,000 clones, 91% of them seen once, and the ten largest clones take approximately 2.8%. Sequencing was performed on peripheral blood, taken on day 0 of AZD1222 vaccination. The receptors stem from an adult in good health. The conserved cysteine and the conserved F or W are not part of the CDR3 here. For some rows the clone size is stated as once, few or many, or as a class when expanded; others skip it.

CDR3: ASGYREGSSSNQPQH; V: TRBV19; size: .
CDR3: ASSLQGLAGDGEELF; V: TRBV5-1; size: .
CDR3: ASSYRPDNTGELF; V: TRBV6-5; size: .
CDR3: ASSLDRLAITLEYTGELF; V: TRBV7-8; size: .
CDR3: ASSAIQGARTEAF; V: TRBV5-1; size: .
CDR3: SASTGDEQF; V: TRBV20-1; size: .
CDR3: ASTTPGELF; V: TRBV21-1; size: .
CDR3: ASSFNRYGYT; V: TRBV11-2; size: once
CDR3: ASSPEAGFTEQF; V: TRBV6-5; size: .
CDR3: ASSLGGITGNTIY; V: TRBV7-2; size: .
CDR3: ASIAPGQGANYGYT; V: TRBV19; size: .
CDR3: ASSIGGLAVSTGELF; V: TRBV19; size: .
CDR3: ASTGGYEQY; V: TRBV4-2; size: .
CDR3: ASEDNYSNQPQH; V: TRBV6-5; size: .
CDR3: ASSVDSATNEKLF; V: TRBV7-2; size: .